The clone carrying this TCR beta chain was found many times. The entry originates in a study of T cells in Graves' hyperthyroidism and ophthalmopathy. Clinical symptoms, serum thyroxine, TRAb, thyroid ultrasound and orbital computed tomography informed diagnoses. The CDR3 is 15 residues long. Germline V lookup: CDR1 SGHAT, CDR2 FQNNGV. V was trimmed by 0 bases and J by 6 bases, leaving 9 bases between them. RNA transcripts provided the source from which TCR beta CDR3 regions were amplified. HTBI primers were the set used in a first-round RT-PCR of the TCR CDR3. MiXCR, run by TCRdb on the multiplex PCR reads, gives a single entry per CDR3 protein. The table lists around 620,000 distinct CDR3 sequences, approximately 14% of them singletons.

This receptor was identified in a woman under 30 with Graves' ophthalmopathy. The chain carries TRBV11-2 and TRBJ1-6; tentative D call: TRBD1 (6 bases). The sequenced sample was blood. The CDR3 bases are TGTGCCAGCAGCTTAGAGGGGGGGGCTAATTCACCCCTCCACTTT. Its protein product is CASSLEGGANSPLHF.